The clone carrying this T cell receptor beta chain was detected many times. Antigen unknown. The length of the CDR3 is 12 residues. The germline CDR1 and CDR2 sequences are LGHNA and YSLEER. The ends were cut back, 3 bases at V and 8 bases at J, with 10 bases in the middle. A J-beta primer mix and a sample-barcoded 5' primer were used in a second PCR of about 7 to 12 cycles. Each cDNA was tagged by a template-switch adaptor containing 12 random nucleotides. Each CDR3 protein gets one entry after TCRdb re-called the 5' RACE reads with MiXCR. The sample shows around 900,000 distinct CDR3 sequences, about 30% of them seen only once. The data stem from a study of blood T cells in healthy people across ages. Findings and caveats of the study: CMV status of donors was unknown, possibly confounding expanded clonotype changes. The long-lived group displayed more naive CD4+ cells, plus higher diversity, than the aged donors did.

For every donor, a draw yielded 7.5 to 10 milliliters of peripheral blood. J is TRBJ1-2 and V is TRBV4-3; D may be TRBD1 (6 bases). The sample consisted of blood. The receptor was isolated from a woman older than 75 in good health. The CDR3 loop reads CASSHKTGGYTF. CDR3 coding DNA: TGCGCCAGCAGCCATAAAACAGGGGGCTACACCTTC.